The 18 T cell receptor beta chains below were found in one sample sequenced in a study of shared clonotypes between healthy human individuals. Sequencing was performed with immunoSEQ multiplex PCR; in TCRdb, only in-frame clones are kept and a portion is missing. The sample lists around 1.5 million clones; around 98% were seen once. Material for sequencing was naive CD4+ T cells sorted from blood. The subset: CD45RA+ positively selected. The receptors were gathered from a man aged 25-45 years in good health.

The genes are TRBV12-5 and TRBJ1-1; no firm D call. V was pared by 6 bases and J by 5 bases, with 13 bases between. Germline values: CDR1 LGHNT, CDR2 FRNRAP. The CDR3 covers 13 residues. The CDR3 DNA reads as TGTGCTAGTGGCAAGGAGGAAGGAACTGAAGCTTTCTTT. As protein: CASGKEEGTEAFF.

The chain links TRBV2 to TRBJ1-1; D is perhaps TRBD1 (5 bases). The CDR3 spans 15 residues. The V end was cut by 7 bases, the J end by 4 bases, with 19 bases between. Germline V gives CDR1 SNHLY, CDR2 FYNNEI. The CDR3 is CASNPVGGWVTEAFF. CDR3 in DNA: TGTGCCAGCAATCCTGTGGGGGGTTGGGTCACTGAAGCTTTCTTT. The whole variable domain, remainder taken from reference TRBV2 and TRBJ1-1, is EPEVTQTPSHQVTQMGQEVILRCVPISNHLYFYWYRQILGQKVEFLVSFYNNEISEKSEIFDDQFSVERPDGSNFTLKIRSTKLEDSAMYFCASNPVGGWVTEAFFGQGTRLTVV.

This clone was observed a single time. This chain links TRBV6-6 with TRBJ2-7, with 8 bases aligning to TRBD2. Losses at the gene ends were 6 bases for V and 4 bases for J; bases not matched to a gene: 5. This CDR3 is 13 amino acids long. Germline V gene lookup returns CDR1 MNHNY and CDR2 SVGAGI (reference sequence). The CDR3 coding sequence is TGTGCCAGCAGAAAACTAGCGGAGTACGAGCAGTACTTC. Translation: CASRKLAEYEQYF.

The chain links TRBV2 to TRBJ2-2; D assignment may be TRBD1 or TRBD2 (5 bases each). The V gene's germline CDR1 is SNHLY and CDR2 FYNNEI. Deletions cut 6 bases from V and 4 bases from J, with 15 bases between. The CDR3 extends over 15 amino acids. CDR3 coding DNA: TGTGCCAGCAGGGGGACCGCTTACGGCACCGGGGAGCTGTTTTTT. Protein product: CASRGTAYGTGELFF.

The chain links TRBV7-9 to TRBJ2-2; 10 bases match TRBD2. Germline CDR1 SEHNR, CDR2 FQNEAQ (reference sequence). The CDR3 sequence is 15 residues long. Losses at the gene ends were 10 bases for V and 0 bases for J; bases not matched to a gene: 5. The CDR3 DNA follows: TGTGCCAAATCCGGGACTAGCGCGAACACCGGGGAGCTGTTTTTT. It encodes CAKSGTSANTGELFF.

J is TRBJ2-3 and V is TRBV7-9; D might be TRBD1 (5 bases). V lost 8 bases, J lost 5 bases, and 20 bases lay in between. This CDR3 has 15 amino acids. Germline V gene data show CDR1 as SEHNR and CDR2 as FQNEAQ (reference sequence). As DNA, the CDR3 is TGTGCCAGCGGAGTACAGGCTAGGTTTTTAGATACGCAGTATTTT. This codes for CASGVQARFLDTQYF.

This clone was seen only once. The chain links TRBV28 to TRBJ2-7; D is unresolved. Germline-derived CDR1 and CDR2 are MDHEN and SYDVKM. There are 17 residues in the CDR3. The V end was cut by 1 base, the J end by 0 bases, with 16 bases between. CDR3 nucleotide sequence: TGTGCCAGCAGTTTATTCGTGGGAACGTGGTCCTCCTACGAGCAGTACTTC. Translation gives CASSLFVGTWSSYEQYF.

Only one count was recorded for this clone. Other DNA sequences from this sample encode an identical CDR3 as well. The chain links TRBV28 to TRBJ1-2; D is undetermined. Germline V gives CDR1 MDHEN, CDR2 SYDVKM. The CDR3 sequence is 12 residues long. The ends were cut back, 2 bases at V and 4 bases at J, with 5 bases in the middle. DNA of the CDR3: TGTGCCAGCAGTTTAGCGGGCTATGGCTACACCTTC. It codes for CASSLAGYGYTF.

The rearrangement uses TRBV7-2 and TRBJ2-1, with TRBD2 identical over 9 bases. The germline V gene encodes CDR1 SGHTA and CDR2 FQGNSA. The CDR3 loop spans 16 amino acids. V shed 5 bases, J shed 4 bases, and the junction held 9 bases outside the gene matches. CDR3 nucleotides: TGTGCCAGCAGCCCAGCGGGTAGCGGGGGTTACAATGAGCAGTTCTTC. Translation: CASSPAGSGGYNEQFF.

This rearrangement joins TRBV7-9 to TRBJ2-7; either TRBD1 or TRBD2 may supply D (5 bases each). CDR3 length equals 14 residues. The ends were cut back, 4 bases at V and 5 bases at J, with 15 bases in the middle. The germline V gene encodes CDR1 SEHNR and CDR2 FQNEAQ (reference sequence). The CDR3 DNA follows: TGTGCCAGCAGCTCCTCCGGGACCACCAACGAGCAGTACTTC. Protein product: CASSSSGTTNEQYF.

The rearrangement links TRBV10-3 to TRBJ2-2; D is perhaps TRBD1 or TRBD2 (5 bases each). This CDR3 comprises 16 residues. Germline assignment: CDR1 ENHRY and CDR2 SYGVKD. V shed 4 bases and J shed 1 base, with 13 bases lying between them. Here the CDR3 DNA reads TGTGCCATCAGTGTTCCCTCTGGGGGGAACACCGGGGAGCTGTTTTTT. It yields the protein CAISVPSGGNTGELFF.

The chain couples TRBV18 to TRBJ2-7, with 8 bases fitting TRBD2. Germline V CDR1 and CDR2: KGHSH, LQKENI. This CDR3 comprises 17 residues. V gave up 3 bases and J gave up 3 bases; unmatched junction bases: 13. CDR3 protein: CASSPRQAGESLYEQYF. The CDR3 region has the DNA TGTGCCAGCTCACCGAGGCAAGCGGGAGAGAGCCTCTACGAGCAGTACTTC.

The CDR3 DNA follows: TGCGCCAGCAGCTTCACCGGGACCGTCAATGAGCAGTTCTTC. Amino acid sequence: CASSFTGTVNEQFF. The chain recombines TRBV5-1 with TRBJ2-1; D tentatively fits TRBD1 or TRBD2 (5 bases each). From germline, CDR1 is SGHRS and CDR2 YFSETQ. The CDR3 consists of 14 residues. With 2 bases removed from V and 6 bases from J, the gap between germline ends came to 12 bases.

V gene TRBV7-9 combines with J gene TRBJ2-5, with D perhaps matching TRBD1 (5 bases). Germline values: CDR1 SEHNR, CDR2 FQNEAQ (reference sequence). V lost 2 bases and J 2 bases, leaving 12 bases between the germline ends. There are 15 residues in the CDR3. The DNA for the CDR3 is TGTGCCAGCAGCTTAACCCAGGGTCGTCAAGAGACCCAGTACTTC. Protein product: CASSLTQGRQETQYF.

The chain is built from TRBV19 and TRBJ2-1; D remains unclear. Germline CDR1 is LNHDA and CDR2 is SQIVND (reference sequence). Trimming shortened V by 3 bases and J by 0 bases, and 12 bases separated the two germline ends. The CDR3 extends over 16 amino acids. The CDR3 loop reads CASSIPMGSSYNEQFF. CDR3 sequence (DNA): TGTGCCAGTAGTATCCCTATGGGAAGCTCCTACAATGAGCAGTTCTTC.

The rearrangement uses TRBV28 and TRBJ2-5; 8 positions agree with TRBD1. The CDR3 totals 15 residues. V dropped 6 bases and J dropped 4; count of bases not matched to a gene: 10. The germline CDR1 and CDR2 sequences are MDHEN and SYDVKM. The CDR3 loop reads CASSQGAGWGETQYF. CDR3 DNA: TGTGCCAGCAGCCAGGGGGCTGGCTGGGGAGAGACCCAGTACTTC.

A word on this clone: The junction departs from germline at one end; a sequencing error may be responsible. The rearrangement joins TRBV15 to TRBJ2-4; tentative D call: TRBD2 (5 bases). The CDR3 covers 13 residues. CDR1 LNHNV and CDR2 YYDKDF come from the germline V gene (reference sequence). DNA for the CDR3: TGTGCCACCGGCAGGCCGGGATCAGTCATTCAGTACTTC. This sequence encodes CATGRPGSVIQYF.

The chain uses TRBV6-5 and TRBJ1-4; D remains ambiguous. Trimming took off 0 bases at V and 2 bases at J, with 7 bases between the two ends. Germline assignment: CDR1 MNHEY and CDR2 SVGAGI. This CDR3 contains 15 residues. CDR3 sequence: CASSYSPNTNEKLFF. The CDR3 nucleotides are TGTGCCAGCAGTTACTCGCCAAACACTAATGAAAAACTGTTTTTT.